What follows are 19 T cell receptor beta chains derived from one specimen sequenced in a study of blood T cell repertoires in COVID-19. Repertoires were generated with immunoSEQ multiplex PCR, while TCRdb's copy carries only in-frame clones and drops some. The data contain about 190,000 clones, roughly 80% of them singletons. Sequenced input: peripheral blood. Every receptor here comes from a young man with active or convalescent COVID-19.

This clone appeared many times. The chain has TRBV30 and TRBJ2-7, with 9 bases fitting TRBD1. This CDR3 region has 14 residues. Germline values: CDR1 GTSNPN, CDR2 SVGIG (reference sequence). With V trimmed by 6 bases and J by 4 bases, 10 bases remained unmatched. The CDR3 region is CACAPGQGDYEQYV. CDR3 sequence (DNA): TGTGCCTGTGCCCCGGGACAGGGAGATTACGAGCAGTACGTC.

The V call is TRBV4-2, the J call TRBJ1-6; 10 nucleotides agree with TRBD1. J was trimmed by 9 bases and V by 3 bases; bases with no gene match: 11. Germline V gene sequence: CDR1 LGHNA, CDR2 YNFKEQ. CDR3 length equals 17 residues. The CDR3 sequence is CASSQDGDRGIRSPLHF. CDR3 coding DNA: TGTGCCAGCAGCCAGGACGGGGACAGGGGAATACGTTCACCCCTCCACTTT.

V usage is TRBV2 and J usage is TRBJ1-4; 9 bases are shared with TRBD1. Germline values: CDR1 SNHLY, CDR2 FYNNEI. The CDR3 runs to 16 residues. J gave up 8 bases and V 8 bases, and 15 bases lay outside the gene matches. The DNA for the CDR3 is TGTGCCAGCTCCCACTCCACAGGGGGCGGGCGAGAAAAACTGTTTTTT. It translates to CASSHSTGGGREKLFF.

The rearrangement links TRBV5-1 to TRBJ1-2; TRBD1 agrees at 9 bases. V was clipped by 3 bases and J by 3 bases; unmatched bases: 3. CDR3 size: 14 residues. Germline V CDR1 and CDR2: SGHRS, YFSETQ. CDR3 sequence: CASSWTGEDYGYTF. As DNA, the CDR3 is TGCGCCAGCAGCTGGACAGGGGAAGACTATGGCTACACCTTC.

This clone appeared a few times. The J gene is TRBJ1-6, the V gene TRBV5-1, with TRBD1 matching 10 bases. The CDR3 is 15 residues long. Germline CDR1 SGHRS, CDR2 YFSETQ. Trimming cost V 3 bases and J 8 bases; bases outside gene matches: 5. For the CDR3, the DNA is TGCGCCAGCAGCTCCCGGACAGGGGGTGATTCACCCCTCCACTTT. Translated: CASSSRTGGDSPLHF.

V usage is TRBV7-2 and J usage is TRBJ1-5, with TRBD1 matching 7 bases. This CDR3 comprises 17 residues. Germline CDR1 reads SGHTA; CDR2 reads FQGNSA. V was pared by 0 bases and J by 9 bases, with 14 bases of the junction left unmatched. The DNA for the CDR3 is TGTGCCAGCAGCTTAGCGGAGTGGACAGGAAGACCAGGGCCCCAGCATTTT. It is translated as CASSLAEWTGRPGPQHF.

The chain has TRBV21-1 and TRBJ1-1. TRBV21-1 is shown as a pseudogene. The CDR3 totals 14 residues. This CDR3 reads CASSKDGDYTEAFF. The CDR3 DNA reads as TGTGCCAGCAGCAAAGATGGGGACTACACTGAAGCTTTCTTT.

The rearrangement uses TRBV30 and TRBJ1-2; weak D call: TRBD1 (6 bases). V lost 7 bases, J lost 6 bases, and 15 bases lay in between. Germline assignment: CDR1 GTSNPN and CDR2 SVGIG (reference sequence). This CDR3 region has 12 residues. This CDR3 is CASIQGLDGYTF. CDR3 coding DNA: TGTGCCTCCATACAGGGTCTGGATGGCTACACCTTC.

In its sample, this clone was seen once. The rearrangement uses TRBV6-2 or TRBV6-3 and TRBJ1-1, with D possibly TRBD1 on 5 matching bases. V lost 6 bases and J lost 6, with 11 bases in between. There are 12 residues in the CDR3. Germline CDR1 reads MNHEY; CDR2 reads SVGEGT. Here the CDR3 reads CASSARGAEAFF. The CDR3 nucleotides read TGTGCCAGCAGCGCGCGGGGGGCTGAAGCTTTCTTT.

The chain carries TRBV30 and TRBJ1-5, with D tentatively TRBD1 (5 bases). Germline values: CDR1 GTSNPN, CDR2 SVGIG (reference sequence). This CDR3 is 14 amino acids long. V was cut by 1 base and J by 5 bases, with 12 bases left in between. This CDR3 is CAWSALGGDQPQHF. Here the CDR3 DNA reads TGTGCCTGGAGTGCTTTGGGGGGGGATCAGCCCCAGCATTTT.

CDR3 protein: CASSYSSSDSYNEQFF. In DNA form, the CDR3 reads TGTGCCAGCAGTTACTCCTCTAGTGATTCCTACAATGAGCAGTTCTTC. This chain connects TRBV6-5 to TRBJ2-1, with D unresolved. Looked up from germline, CDR1 is MNHEY and CDR2 is SVGAGI. Trimming pared 0 bases from V and 1 base from J, leaving 10 bases between. CDR3 size: 16 residues.

In this sample, this clone turned up once. V usage is TRBV29-1 and J usage is TRBJ1-4; maybe TRBD1 (5 bases). Trimming shortened V by 4 bases and J by 2 bases, and 14 bases separated the two germline ends. This CDR3 region has 15 residues. CDR1 SQVTM and CDR2 ANQGSEA come from the germline V gene. The CDR3 loop is CSVGPSGGTNEKLFF. The CDR3 DNA sequence: TGCAGCGTTGGCCCTTCGGGGGGGACTAATGAAAAACTGTTTTTT.

The V and J genes are TRBV28 and TRBJ1-4; D is possibly TRBD1 (5 bases). V was pared by 5 bases and J by 0 bases, with 7 bases between. The CDR3 loop spans 14 amino acids. Germline CDR1 and CDR2: MDHEN and SYDVKM. Here the CDR3 DNA reads TGTGCCAGCAGTGTACAGGCAACTAATGAAAAACTGTTTTTT. Its protein product is CASSVQATNEKLFF.

The chain combines TRBV6-5 with TRBJ1-1; possibly TRBD1 for D (6 bases). Per germline, CDR1 MNHEY and CDR2 SVGAGI. The CDR3 has 12 amino acids. Trimming stripped 2 bases from V and 7 bases from J, with 8 bases between. CDR3 region: CASSYAGVEAFF. In nucleotides, the CDR3 is TGTGCCAGCAGTTACGCAGGGGTTGAAGCTTTCTTT.

The rearrangement joins TRBV5-1 to TRBJ2-5; D gene ambiguous. The CDR3 extends over 14 amino acids. V was pared by 2 bases and J by 2 bases, with 10 bases between. Germline V gene data show CDR1 as SGHRS and CDR2 as YFSETQ. The CDR3 region has the DNA TGCGCCAGCAGCTTTGTCCCAGAACAAGAGACCCAGTACTTC. This encodes CASSFVPEQETQYF.

V gene TRBV6-5 combines with J gene TRBJ1-2; unclear D gene. The CDR3 length is 15 residues. Germline V gene data show CDR1 as MNHEY and CDR2 as SVGAGI. The germline V and J ends were trimmed by 10 bases and 3 bases, with 21 bases remaining between them. This CDR3 reads CATQKGETYHYGYTF. The CDR3 bases are TGTGCCACCCAGAAGGGAGAGACCTATCACTATGGCTACACCTTC.

This chain joins TRBV6-5 and TRBJ1-1, with D uncertain. V was trimmed by 8 bases and J by 0 bases, leaving 7 bases between them. The CDR3 spans 12 residues. CDR1 and CDR2 from the germline V gene are MNHEY and SVGAGI. The CDR3 spells CASSNLNTEAFF. CDR3 nucleotide sequence: TGTGCCAGCTCCAACTTGAACACTGAAGCTTTCTTT.

The chain employs TRBV28 and TRBJ1-5; tentatively, D is TRBD1 (6 bases). The CDR3 covers 11 residues. The V gene lost 4 bases and the J gene lost 14 bases, with 12 bases spanning the gap. The germline CDR1 and CDR2 sequences are MDHEN and SYDVKM. The CDR3 region has the DNA TGTGCCAGCAGTTCACAGGGAATTAAGCATTTT. Translating gives CASSSQGIKHF.

The chain joins TRBV2 to TRBJ1-1, with no clear D. CDR3 length: 14 residues. Trimming shortened V by 3 bases and J by 0 bases, and 8 bases separated the two germline ends. CDR1 and CDR2 (germline): SNHLY, FYNNEI. In DNA, the CDR3 is TGTGCCAGCAGTGAGAACAGACTGAACACTGAAGCTTTCTTT. The encoded protein is CASSENRLNTEAFF.